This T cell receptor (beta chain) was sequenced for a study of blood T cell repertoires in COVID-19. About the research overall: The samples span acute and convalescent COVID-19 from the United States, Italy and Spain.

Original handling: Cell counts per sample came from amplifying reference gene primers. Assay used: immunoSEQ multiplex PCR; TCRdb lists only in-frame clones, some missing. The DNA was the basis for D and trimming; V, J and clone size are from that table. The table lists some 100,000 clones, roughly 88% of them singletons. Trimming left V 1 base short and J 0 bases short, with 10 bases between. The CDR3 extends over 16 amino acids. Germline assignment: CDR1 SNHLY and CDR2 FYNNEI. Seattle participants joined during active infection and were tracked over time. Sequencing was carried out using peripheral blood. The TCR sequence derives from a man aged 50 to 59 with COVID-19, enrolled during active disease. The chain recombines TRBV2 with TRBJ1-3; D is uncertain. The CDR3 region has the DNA TGTGCCAGCAGTGAAGATAATGCCTACTCTGGAAACACCATATATTTT. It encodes CASSEDNAYSGNTIYF.